Each of the 13 T cell receptor beta chains below was sequenced from the same sample in a study of blood T cells in healthy people across ages. The use of a sample-barcoded 5' primer and a J-beta primer mix characterized a second PCR of roughly 7 to 12 cycles. Via MiXCR, TCRdb re-called the 5' RACE reads, giving one row per CDR3 protein. This table holds more than 600,000 distinct CDR3 sequences, about 25% found once. The sample was also linked to a second study, of T cells of mothers and their children.

The source material was blood. The receptors originated from a boy between 10 and 17 years old in good health.

The chain employs TRBV18 and TRBJ2-5, with D uncertain. The J call may be incorrect, as the DNA end agrees better with TRBJ2-1. Germline CDR1 KGHSH, CDR2 LQKENI. The CDR3 runs 14 residues. The CDR3 coding sequence is TGTGCCAGCTCACCTCGACCAGTGTCGGAGGAGCAGTTCTTC. It codes for CASSPRPVSEEQFF.

This clonotype was observed a few times. The chain employs TRBV6-5 and TRBJ2-1; D is perhaps TRBD1 or TRBD2 (5 bases each). Between the trimmed V and J ends, which lost 7 bases and 5 bases, there was a span of 12 bases. The CDR3 is made up of 13 amino acids. CDR1 is MNHEY and CDR2 is SVGAGI in the germline V gene. CDR3 bases: TGTGCCAGCATGAACGGGGCAGACAATGAGCAGTTCTTC. Its protein is CASMNGADNEQFF.

This rearrangement joins TRBV28 to TRBJ2-1, with 8 nucleotides matching TRBD1. The junction had 5 bases not matched to a gene; V was cut back by 6 bases and J by 1 base. Germline assignment: CDR1 MDHEN and CDR2 SYDVKM. The CDR3 has 15 residues. As DNA, the CDR3 is TGTGCCAGCAGCGACAGGGGTGGGTCCTACAATGAGCAGTTCTTC. It codes for CASSDRGGSYNEQFF.

The chain carries TRBV6-6 and TRBJ2-7, with D possibly matching TRBD1 (6 bases). The V end was cut by 6 bases, the J end by 6 bases, with 15 bases between. Germline CDR1 and CDR2: MNHNY and SVGAGI (reference sequence). The CDR3 covers 13 residues. DNA of the CDR3: TGTGCCAGCAGCCCGTCGACAGGTATCGAGCAGTACTTC. Amino acid sequence: CASSPSTGIEQYF.

This clonotype turned up a few times. The J gene is TRBJ2-5, the V gene TRBV7-2, with TRBD1 matching over 7 bases. The CDR3 consists of 14 residues. CDR1 is SGHTA and CDR2 is FQGNSA in the germline V gene. V lost 5 bases, J lost 1 base, and 4 bases stayed unmatched. CDR3 amino acids: CASSPDRSQETQYF. CDR3 in DNA: TGTGCCAGCAGCCCGGACAGGTCCCAAGAGACCCAGTACTTC.

CDR3 protein: CASSFQGTSYNEQFF. CDR3 nucleotide sequence: TGCGCCAGCAGCTTCCAGGGGACCTCCTACAATGAGCAGTTCTTC. V is TRBV5-1 and J is TRBJ2-1; maybe TRBD1 (6 bases). Germline loops: CDR1 SGHRS, CDR2 YFSETQ. The V end lost 2 bases, the J end lost 0 bases, and 9 bases lay between the germline ends. The CDR3 is made up of 15 amino acids.

The chain is built from TRBV9 and TRBJ2-6; 14 nucleotides line up with TRBD2. The J segment lost 0 bases and the V segment lost 4 bases, leaving 15 bases of the junction unmatched. The CDR3 totals 22 residues. Germline CDR1 is SGDLS and CDR2 is YYNGEE. This CDR3 reads CASSIPPGTSGGLSSGANVLTF. In DNA, the CDR3 is TGTGCCAGCAGCATCCCCCCGGGGACTAGCGGGGGCCTCAGCTCTGGGGCCAACGTCCTGACTTTC.

The table lists this clonotype with a few counts. One junction end does not reproduce the germline sequence, and a read error may be involved. The rearrangement links TRBV10-3 to TRBJ2-1; D remains ambiguous. The CDR3 length is 15 residues. The germline CDR1 and CDR2 sequences are ENHRY and SYGVKD. The CDR3 region is CAISEDLLPPNEQFF. DNA of the CDR3: TGCGCCATCAGTGAGGATCTACTCCCTCCCAATGAGCAGTTCTTC.

The chain links TRBV29-1 to TRBJ2-3; D gene ambiguous. The CDR3 spans 13 residues. The germline V gene has CDR1 SQVTM and CDR2 ANQGSEA. V lost 1 base and J 0 bases, leaving 5 bases between the germline ends. The CDR3 bases are TGCAGCGTTGAAGCGGCTAGCACAGATACGCAGTATTTT. Translation gives CSVEAASTDTQYF.

The chain recombines TRBV4-2 with TRBJ1-4, with TRBD1 matching 11 bases. The ends lost 3 bases at V and 7 bases at J; junction bases unmatched: 1. CDR1 is LGHNA and CDR2 is YNFKEQ in the germline V gene. The CDR3 has 14 residues. The CDR3 sequence: CASSQGQGGEKLFF. DNA for the CDR3: TGTGCCAGCAGCCAGGGACAGGGGGGTGAAAAACTGTTTTTT.

In this sample, this clonotype turned up a few times. The chain uses TRBV5-1 and TRBJ2-1, with TRBD2 matching over 11 bases. The last part of the DNA fits TRBJ2-7 better; the J call may be wrong. There are 14 residues in the CDR3. From germline, CDR1 is SGHRS and CDR2 YFSETQ. In DNA form, the CDR3 reads TGCGCCAGCAGCGGGGGACTAGCGGACTACGAGCAGTACTTC. As protein: CASSGGLADYEQYF.

The chain joins TRBV27 to TRBJ2-5; 8 positions match TRBD2. V trimming: 3 bases; J trimming: 0 bases; junction bases outside the gene matches: 3. The length of the CDR3 is 15 residues. The germline gives CDR1 MNHEY, CDR2 SMNVEV (reference sequence). The CDR3 nucleotides are TGTGCCAGCAGTTTGACTAGCGAGAACCAAGAGACCCAGTACTTC. This encodes CASSLTSENQETQYF.

In this sample, this clonotype turned up a few times. As DNA, the CDR3 is TGTGCCAGCAGTTTTAGGTTAGCGGGAGGGGAAAATGAGCAGTTCTTC. Translation gives CASSFRLAGGENEQFF. The genes are TRBV28 and TRBJ2-5; 11 nucleotides align to TRBD2. The J call may be in error: the DNA end matches TRBJ2-1 better. Germline V gene sequence: CDR1 MDHEN, CDR2 SYDVKM. The CDR3 is 16 amino acids.